The 16 T cell receptor beta chains given below trace back to one sample, sequenced in a study of patients with pleural tuberculosis. In TCRdb, the reads were re-called with MiXCR into one record per CDR3 protein. The profile shows under 55,000 distinct CDR3 sequences, 5.5% to 8% of them singletons. All receptors derive from a human donor with pleural tuberculosis.

This clonotype occurred many times. The V and J genes are TRBV19 and TRBJ2-5; TRBD2 is a possible D gene (7 bases). V shed 4 bases and J shed 4 bases, with 16 bases lying between them. There are 15 residues in the CDR3. Germline loops: CDR1 LNHDA, CDR2 SQIVND (reference sequence). The CDR3 coding sequence is TGTGCCAGTAGTAGTAGCGGAAGGGGGGGAGAGACCCAGTACTTC. Translating it yields CASSSSGRGGETQYF.

This clonotype was recorded many times. The chain has TRBV6-2 or TRBV6-3 and TRBJ2-7; D might be TRBD2 (5 bases). Between the trimmed V and J ends, which lost 0 bases and 5 bases, there was a span of 14 bases. The germline V gene encodes CDR1 MNHEY and CDR2 SVGEGT. The CDR3 totals 15 residues. CDR3 DNA sequence: TGTGCCAGCAGTTACTCGATTGGGAGTATCGACGAGCAGTACGTC. Translation: CASSYSIGSIDEQYV.

This clonotype was detected many times. V and J are TRBV11-2 and TRBJ1-5; D gene unclear. The CDR3 totals 14 residues. Trimming removed 1 base from V and 6 bases from J, with 10 bases in between. In germline, CDR1 is SGHAT, CDR2 FQNNGV. This chain's CDR3 is CASSLGNGPQPQHF. The DNA of the CDR3 is TGTGCCAGCAGCTTAGGCAACGGGCCTCAGCCCCAGCATTTT.

There are many counts of this clonotype. This chain joins TRBV18 and TRBJ2-3, with D hard to call. Per the germline V gene, CDR1 is KGHSH and CDR2 is LQKENI. Between the trimmed V and J ends, which lost 2 bases and 4 bases, there was a span of 13 bases. This CDR3 is 15 amino acids long. CDR3 residues: CASSPGPPRADTQYF. CDR3 in DNA: TGTGCCAGCTCACCAGGACCACCTAGGGCAGATACGCAGTATTTT. Full variable domain (missing parts from reference TRBV18 and TRBJ2-3): NAGVMQNPRHLVRRRGQEARLRCSPMKGHSHVYWYRQLPEEGLKFMVYLQKENIIDESGMPKERFSAEFPKEGPSILRIQQVVRGDSAAYFCASSPGPPRADTQYFGPGTRLTVL.

The genes are TRBV6-2 or TRBV6-3 and TRBJ2-5; 7 bases align to TRBD1. This CDR3 has 15 amino acids. Germline-derived CDR1 and CDR2 are MNHEY and SVGEGT. The V and J ends lost 2 bases and 1 base, in that order; junction bases with no gene match: 4. CDR3 region: CASSYIWDSQETQYF. The CDR3 DNA reads TGTGCCAGCAGTTACATCTGGGACAGCCAAGAGACCCAGTACTTC.

This clonotype was seen many times. This chain links TRBV6-2 or TRBV6-3 with TRBJ1-5; the match to TRBD1 covers 8 bases. CDR1 MNHEY and CDR2 SVGEGT come from the germline V gene. This CDR3 comprises 16 residues. V lost 2 bases, J lost 2 bases, and 5 bases stayed unmatched. CDR3 nucleotides: TGTGCCAGCAGTTACGGGACAGGATGGGGCAATCAGCCCCAGCATTTT. This translates into CASSYGTGWGNQPQHF.

There are many counts of this clonotype. This chain joins TRBV10-3 and TRBJ1-3; the match to TRBD1 covers 7 bases. The CDR3 runs to 13 residues. CDR1 and CDR2 from the germline V gene are ENHRY and SYGVKD. J was trimmed by 4 bases and V by 11 bases; bases with no gene match: 8. This CDR3 is CAVSTGRGNTIYF. The CDR3 DNA reads TGTGCCGTATCGACAGGGAGGGGAAACACCATATATTTT.

This clonotype was found many times. V is TRBV27 and J is TRBJ2-1, with 11 bases lining up with TRBD2. This CDR3 has 16 residues. The J segment lost 4 bases and the V segment lost 0 bases, leaving 2 bases of the junction unmatched. The germline V gene encodes CDR1 MNHEY and CDR2 SMNVEV (reference sequence). The CDR3 DNA reads as TGTGCCAGCAGTTTATCTGGGACTAGCGGTTACAATGAGCAGTTCTTC. Translated, it gives CASSLSGTSGYNEQFF.

The V and J genes are TRBV29-1 and TRBJ2-2; D gene ambiguous. The CDR3 contains 13 residues. V lost 0 bases, J lost 3 bases, and 5 bases lay in between. CDR1 and CDR2 from the germline V gene are SQVTM and ANQGSEA. The CDR3, as DNA: TGCAGCGTTGAAGATCGGGACACCGGGGAGCTGTTTTTT. Its protein product is CSVEDRDTGELFF.

This clonotype was detected ten times or more. V gene TRBV4-2 combines with J gene TRBJ1-4; D call uncertain. This CDR3 is 14 amino acids long. Trimming left V 4 bases short and J 5 bases short, with 11 bases between. CDR1 and CDR2 (germline): LGHNA, YNFKEQ. This CDR3 reads CASSPGHNNEKLFF. CDR3 sequence (DNA): TGTGCCAGCAGCCCGGGTCATAACAATGAAAAACTGTTTTTT.

This clonotype was seen a few times. V usage is TRBV11-2 and J usage is TRBJ1-1; TRBD1 is a possible D gene (5 bases). This CDR3 has 15 residues. Trimming left V 4 bases short and J 0 bases short, with 12 bases between. CDR1 is SGHAT and CDR2 is FQNNGV in the germline V gene. The CDR3 DNA is TGTGCCAGCAGCTGGGGGGTGAGAATGAACACTGAAGCTTTCTTT. Protein sequence: CASSWGVRMNTEAFF.

This clonotype showed up many times. The V call is TRBV19, the J call TRBJ1-1; tentative D call: TRBD1 (5 bases). V was pared by 1 base and J by 5 bases, with 17 bases between. The CDR3 sequence is 16 residues long. The germline CDR1 and CDR2 sequences are LNHDA and SQIVND (reference sequence). CDR3 sequence reads: CASSIGWGRMWTEAFF. The CDR3 DNA follows: TGTGCCAGTAGTATAGGATGGGGCAGGATGTGGACTGAAGCTTTCTTT.

This clonotype was seen a handful of times. The rearrangement uses TRBV29-1 and TRBJ2-5; D uncertain. V was clipped by 2 bases and J by 2 bases, with 6 bases between them. The CDR3 runs to 12 residues. CDR1 SQVTM and CDR2 ANQGSEA come from the germline V gene. In nucleotides, the CDR3 is TGCAGCGTTGAAATCATACAAGAGACCCAGTACTTC. Encoded protein: CSVEIIQETQYF.

This clonotype turned up a few times. The chain links TRBV19 to TRBJ2-5, with 10 bases that match TRBD2. CDR3 length: 13 amino acids. In germline, CDR1 is LNHDA, CDR2 SQIVND (reference sequence). V lost 3 bases to trimming and J lost 6 bases; unmatched junction nucleotides: 1. The CDR3 coding sequence is TGTGCCAGTAGTATTACTAGCGGGAAGACCCAGTACTTC. Protein sequence: CASSITSGKTQYF.

This clonotype was detected a few times. In nucleotides, the CDR3 is TGCAGTGCTACCAGTGGATCTCTGACTAGTGAGTACGAGCAGTACTTC. Translated: CSATSGSLTSEYEQYF. V and J are TRBV20-1 and TRBJ2-7, with a tentative D call TRBD2 (6 bases). Per the germline V gene, CDR1 is DFQATT and CDR2 is SNEGSKA (reference sequence). There are 16 residues in the CDR3. The germline V and J ends were trimmed by 4 bases and 4 bases, with 23 bases remaining between them.

This clonotype was counted many times. This rearrangement joins TRBV20-1 to TRBJ1-1, with 7 bases lining up with TRBD1. CDR1 is DFQATT, CDR2 SNEGSKA, per germline (reference sequence). Trimming removed 5 bases from V and 1 base from J; junction bases left unmatched: 4. The CDR3 spans 13 residues. CDR3 loop: CSARQGPNTEAFF. The CDR3 nucleotides are TGCAGTGCTCGACAGGGACCGAACACTGAAGCTTTCTTT.